These 8 T cell receptor beta chains were all obtained from the same sample, sequenced in a study of cytomegalovirus exposure and HLA in healthy donors. Primers for the PCR totalled 60 Vbeta and 13 Jbeta. Some clones are missing from TCRdb's copy, which holds only in-frame ones; the method was immunoSEQ multiplex PCR. Among approximately 160,000 clones listed, around 75% were seen once. The specimen sequenced was PBMCs. All receptors derive from a human donor in good health.

In nucleotides, the CDR3 is TGTGCCAGCAGTTTATTGGGGGGAGTAGAAGAAAAACTGTTTTTT. Protein product: CASSLLGGVEEKLFF. The chain joins TRBV28 to TRBJ1-4; D perhaps matches TRBD1 (5 bases). Trimming left V 1 base short and J 8 bases short, with 14 bases between. The CDR3 consists of 15 residues. The germline V gene encodes CDR1 MDHEN and CDR2 SYDVKM.

This chain connects TRBV5-1 to TRBJ1-1; the D is unclear. V lost 0 bases, J lost 1 base, and 7 bases lay in between. CDR1 is SGHRS, CDR2 YFSETQ, per germline. The CDR3 consists of 14 residues. This CDR3 is CASSLGSANTEAFF. The CDR3 region has the DNA TGCGCCAGCAGCTTGGGCAGCGCGAACACTGAAGCTTTCTTT.

J is TRBJ2-5 and V is TRBV5-6; 7 bases are a match to TRBD2. V lost 5 bases, J lost 2 bases, and 9 bases stayed unmatched. Germline loops: CDR1 SGHDT, CDR2 YYEEEE. CDR3 length: 15 residues. CDR3 coding DNA: TGTGCCAGCAGGACGGGGACTATCCCACAAGAGACCCAGTACTTC. Protein: CASRTGTIPQETQYF.

The chain carries TRBV5-1 and TRBJ2-7; 9 nucleotides match TRBD1. The CDR3 sequence is 15 residues long. Germline V gene sequence: CDR1 SGHRS, CDR2 YFSETQ. V lost 6 bases, J lost 2 bases, and 9 bases stayed unmatched. The CDR3 is CASKDGQGTTYEQYF. In nucleotides, the CDR3 is TGCGCCAGCAAAGACGGACAGGGGACAACCTACGAGCAGTACTTC.

The chain has TRBV19 and TRBJ2-3, with a tentative D call TRBD1 (6 bases). The CDR3 runs 13 residues. Germline assignment: CDR1 LNHDA and CDR2 SQIVND (reference sequence). Trimming pared 2 bases from V and 6 bases from J, leaving 9 bases between. The CDR3 region is CASSISRGDTQYF. The DNA for the CDR3 is TGTGCCAGTAGTATATCTAGGGGGGATACGCAGTATTTT. The complete variable domain, with remaining parts taken from reference TRBV19 and TRBJ2-3, reads DGGITQSPKYLFRKEGQNVTLSCEQNLNHDAMYWYRQDPGQGLRLIYYSQIVNDFQKGDIAEGYSVSREKKESFPLTVTSAQKNPTAFYLCASSISRGDTQYFGPGTRLTVL.

The rearrangement links TRBV19 to TRBJ2-7, with TRBD1 matching over 9 bases. The CDR3 is made up of 15 amino acids. Trimming took 4 bases from V and 4 from J; bases not matched to a gene: 8. Per germline, CDR1 LNHDA and CDR2 SQIVND (reference sequence). In DNA form, the CDR3 reads TGTGCCAGTAGTACTTTACCGGGACAGGGTTACGAGCAGTACTTC. This sequence encodes CASSTLPGQGYEQYF. The full variable domain, its missing parts supplied by reference TRBV19 and TRBJ2-7, is DGGITQSPKYLFRKEGQNVTLSCEQNLNHDAMYWYRQDPGQGLRLIYYSQIVNDFQKGDIAEGYSVSREKKESFPLTVTSAQKNPTAFYLCASSTLPGQGYEQYFGPGTRLTVT.

The CDR3, as DNA: TGTGCCAGCAGCTTAGGCAGCGAGCAGTACTTC. It translates to CASSLGSEQYF. The gene calls are TRBV11-3 and TRBJ2-7, with D unclear. The V end was cut by 1 base, the J end by 6 bases, with 4 bases between. The length of the CDR3 is 11 residues. Germline-derived CDR1 and CDR2 are SGHNT and YENEEA.

In its sample, this clone was seen a few times. The chain combines TRBV19 with TRBJ1-2; perhaps TRBD1 as D (6 bases). Germline V gene lookup returns CDR1 LNHDA and CDR2 SQIVND (reference sequence). The CDR3 extends over 13 amino acids. V was trimmed by 3 bases and J by 8 bases, leaving 13 bases between them. CDR3 amino acids: CASSIVGGHGYTF. CDR3 sequence (DNA): TGTGCCAGTAGTATCGTCGGGGGGCACGGCTACACCTTC. Full variable domain (rest looked up from reference TRBV19 and TRBJ1-2): DGGITQSPKYLFRKEGQNVTLSCEQNLNHDAMYWYRQDPGQGLRLIYYSQIVNDFQKGDIAEGYSVSREKKESFPLTVTSAQKNPTAFYLCASSIVGGHGYTFGSGTRLTVV.